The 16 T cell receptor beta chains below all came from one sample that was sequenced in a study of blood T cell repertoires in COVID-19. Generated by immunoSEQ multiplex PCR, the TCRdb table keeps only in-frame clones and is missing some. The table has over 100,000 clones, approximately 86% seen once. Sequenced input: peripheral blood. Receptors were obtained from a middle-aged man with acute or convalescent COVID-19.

The CDR3 protein is CASSVGTGANTEAFF. The DNA for the CDR3 is TGTGCCAGCAGCGTAGGAACAGGGGCAAACACTGAAGCTTTCTTT. V and J are TRBV9 and TRBJ1-1, with 7 bases that match TRBD1. The length of the CDR3 is 15 residues. Germline V gene sequence: CDR1 SGDLS, CDR2 YYNGEE. The ends lost 0 bases at V and 2 bases at J; junction bases unmatched: 4.

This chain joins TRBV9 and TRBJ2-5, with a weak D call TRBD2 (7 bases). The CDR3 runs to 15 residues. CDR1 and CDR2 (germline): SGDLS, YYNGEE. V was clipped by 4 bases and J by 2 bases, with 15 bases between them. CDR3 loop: CASSPRGANQETQYF. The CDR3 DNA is TGTGCCAGCAGCCCCCGGGGGGCAAATCAAGAGACCCAGTACTTC. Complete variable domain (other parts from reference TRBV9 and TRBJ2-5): DSGVTQTPKHLITATGQRVTLRCSPRSGDLSVYWYQQSLDQGLQFLIQYYNGEERAKGNILERFSAQQFPDLHSELNLSSLELGDSALYFCASSPRGANQETQYFGPGTRLLVL.

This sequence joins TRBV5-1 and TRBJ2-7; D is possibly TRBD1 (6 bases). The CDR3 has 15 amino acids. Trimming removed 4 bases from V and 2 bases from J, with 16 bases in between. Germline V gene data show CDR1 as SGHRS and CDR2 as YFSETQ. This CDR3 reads CASSVQGLPTYEQYF. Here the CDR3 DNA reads TGCGCCAGCAGCGTGCAGGGGTTGCCCACCTACGAGCAGTACTTC.

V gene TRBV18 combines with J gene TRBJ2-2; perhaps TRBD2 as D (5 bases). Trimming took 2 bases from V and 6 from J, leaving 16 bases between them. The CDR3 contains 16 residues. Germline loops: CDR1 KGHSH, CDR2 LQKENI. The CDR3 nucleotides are TGTGCCAGCTCACCAAGCGAGAAGGGAGAGGCCGGGGAGCTGTTTTTT. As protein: CASSPSEKGEAGELFF.

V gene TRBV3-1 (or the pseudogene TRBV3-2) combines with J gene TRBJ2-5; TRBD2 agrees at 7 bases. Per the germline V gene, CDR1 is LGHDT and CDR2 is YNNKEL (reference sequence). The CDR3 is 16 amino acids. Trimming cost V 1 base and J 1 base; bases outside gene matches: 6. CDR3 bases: TGTGCCAGCAGCCAAGTGTCAGGGAGGGGCCAAGAGACCCAGTACTTC. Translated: CASSQVSGRGQETQYF.

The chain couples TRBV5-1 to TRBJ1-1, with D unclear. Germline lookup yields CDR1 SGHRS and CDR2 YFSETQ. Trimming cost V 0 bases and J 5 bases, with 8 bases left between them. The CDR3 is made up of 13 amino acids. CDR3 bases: TGCGCCAGCAGCTTGGCCGGGGAAACTGAAGCTTTCTTT. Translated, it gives CASSLAGETEAFF.

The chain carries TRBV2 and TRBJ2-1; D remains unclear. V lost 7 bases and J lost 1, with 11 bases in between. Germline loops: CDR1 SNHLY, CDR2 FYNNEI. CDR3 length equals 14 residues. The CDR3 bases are TGTGCCAGCACTCAGCGAACTTCCTACAATGAGCAGTTCTTC. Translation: CASTQRTSYNEQFF.

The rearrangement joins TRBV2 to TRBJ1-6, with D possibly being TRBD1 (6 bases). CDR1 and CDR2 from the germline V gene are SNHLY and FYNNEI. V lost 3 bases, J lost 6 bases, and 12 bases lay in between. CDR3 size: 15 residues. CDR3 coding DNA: TGTGCCAGCAGTGACCCTGGACAGACTAATTCACCCCTCCACTTT. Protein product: CASSDPGQTNSPLHF.

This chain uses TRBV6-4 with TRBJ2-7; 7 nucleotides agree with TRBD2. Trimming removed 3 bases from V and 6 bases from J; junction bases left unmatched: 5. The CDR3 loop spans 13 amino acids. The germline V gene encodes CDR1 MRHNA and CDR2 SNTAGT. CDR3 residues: CASSEMGGTEQYF. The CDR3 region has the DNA TGTGCCAGCAGTGAGATGGGGGGGACCGAGCAGTACTTC.

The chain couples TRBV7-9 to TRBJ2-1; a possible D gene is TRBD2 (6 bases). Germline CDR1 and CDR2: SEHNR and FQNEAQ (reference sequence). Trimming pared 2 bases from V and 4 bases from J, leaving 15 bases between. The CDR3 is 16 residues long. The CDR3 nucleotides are TGTGCCAGCAGCTTAATAACCGGGACTGCATACAATGAGCAGTTCTTC. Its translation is CASSLITGTAYNEQFF.

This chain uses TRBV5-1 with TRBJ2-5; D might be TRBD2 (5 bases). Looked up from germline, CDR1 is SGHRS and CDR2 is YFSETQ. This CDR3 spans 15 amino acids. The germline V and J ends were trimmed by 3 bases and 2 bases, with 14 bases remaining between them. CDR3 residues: CASSSLRTLQETQYF. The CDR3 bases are TGCGCCAGCAGCTCCTTAAGGACTCTACAAGAGACCCAGTACTTC.

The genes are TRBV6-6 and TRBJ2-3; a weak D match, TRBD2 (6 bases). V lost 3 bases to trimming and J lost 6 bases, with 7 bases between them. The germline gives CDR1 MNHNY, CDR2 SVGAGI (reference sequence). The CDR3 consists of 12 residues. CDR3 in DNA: TGTGCCAGCAGTTATCGGGGGGATACGCAGTATTTT. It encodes CASSYRGDTQYF.

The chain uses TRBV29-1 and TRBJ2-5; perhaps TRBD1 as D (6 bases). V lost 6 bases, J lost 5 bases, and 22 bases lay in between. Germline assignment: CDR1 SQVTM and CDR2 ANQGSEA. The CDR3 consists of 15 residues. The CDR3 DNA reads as TGCAGCGTCCCAACGGATGCAGGGGTAGGGGAGACCCAGTACTTC. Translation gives CSVPTDAGVGETQYF.

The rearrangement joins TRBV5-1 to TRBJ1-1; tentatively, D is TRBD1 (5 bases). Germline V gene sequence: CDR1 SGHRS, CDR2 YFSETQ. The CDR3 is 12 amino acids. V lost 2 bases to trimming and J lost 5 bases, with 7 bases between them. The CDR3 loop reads CASSFTGTEAFF. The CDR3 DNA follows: TGCGCCAGCAGCTTTACAGGAACTGAAGCTTTCTTT.

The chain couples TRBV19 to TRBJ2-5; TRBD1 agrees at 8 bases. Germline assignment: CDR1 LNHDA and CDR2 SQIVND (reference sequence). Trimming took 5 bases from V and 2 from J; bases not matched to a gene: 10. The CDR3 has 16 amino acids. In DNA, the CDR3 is TGTGCCAGTAGTGTGGCCCGACAGGGGTGGCAAGAGACCCAGTACTTC. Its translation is CASSVARQGWQETQYF.

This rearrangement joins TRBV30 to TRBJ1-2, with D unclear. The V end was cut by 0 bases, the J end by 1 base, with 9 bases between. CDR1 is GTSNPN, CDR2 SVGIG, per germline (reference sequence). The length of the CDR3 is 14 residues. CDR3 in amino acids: CAWSVPGFNYGYTF. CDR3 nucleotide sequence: TGTGCCTGGAGTGTACCGGGTTTTAACTATGGCTACACCTTC.